Below, 24 T cell receptor beta chains from the same sample are listed, as sequenced in a study of blood T cell repertoires in COVID-19. The assay was immunoSEQ multiplex PCR, and TCRdb's table has in-frame clones only and misses some. In the table there are roughly 300,000 clones, over 75% of which are singletons. Sequenced: PBMCs or T cells enriched from blood (not recorded which). Receptors originate from a woman between 18 and 29 years old who had recovered from COVID-19.

The chain carries TRBV2 and TRBJ2-7, with D possibly matching TRBD2 (6 bases). Deletions cut 7 bases from V and 2 bases from J, with 15 bases between. CDR3 length: 14 amino acids. The germline CDR1 and CDR2 sequences are SNHLY and FYNNEI. The CDR3 spells CASKIRETTYEQYF. Written as DNA, the CDR3 is TGTGCCAGCAAGATTCGGGAGACTACCTACGAGCAGTACTTC.

This sequence joins TRBV4-1 and TRBJ1-1; 10 bases agree with TRBD1. Germline CDR1 reads MGHRA; CDR2 reads YSYEKL. The CDR3 is made up of 17 amino acids. With V trimmed by 1 base and J by 0 bases, 5 bases remained unmatched. The CDR3 DNA sequence: TGCGCCAGCAGCCAAGCCGGGACAGGGGACATGAACACTGAAGCTTTCTTT. Amino acid sequence: CASSQAGTGDMNTEAFF.

V is TRBV19 and J is TRBJ2-1, with 7 bases lining up with TRBD2. Germline values: CDR1 LNHDA, CDR2 SQIVND (reference sequence). There are 15 residues in the CDR3. J gave up 7 bases and V 3 bases, and 9 bases lay outside the gene matches. CDR3 in amino acids: CASSIVGLGKNEQFF. CDR3 coding DNA: TGTGCCAGTAGTATTGTAGGACTAGGGAAGAATGAGCAGTTCTTC. The variable domain in full, with the rest retrieved from reference TRBV19 and TRBJ2-1, is DGGITQSPKYLFRKEGQNVTLSCEQNLNHDAMYWYRQDPGQGLRLIYYSQIVNDFQKGDIAEGYSVSREKKESFPLTVTSAQKNPTAFYLCASSIVGLGKNEQFFGPGTRLTVL.

This clone was seen only once. The chain joins TRBV15 to TRBJ1-5; 7 bases are shared with TRBD1. CDR1 is LNHNV, CDR2 YYDKDF, per germline (reference sequence). Trimming removed 4 bases from V and 3 bases from J; junction bases left unmatched: 15. The CDR3 sequence is 18 residues long. This chain's CDR3 is CATSKDRTGSIVNQPQHF. CDR3 sequence (DNA): TGTGCCACCAGCAAAGACCGGACAGGCTCCATTGTCAATCAGCCCCAGCATTTT.

The chain is built from TRBV11-2 and TRBJ1-1, with TRBD1 as a possible D gene (5 bases). The V gene lost 0 bases and the J gene lost 6 bases, with 14 bases spanning the gap. The CDR3 is made up of 15 amino acids. Germline V lookup: CDR1 SGHAT, CDR2 FQNNGV. As DNA, the CDR3 is TGTGCCAGCAGCTTAGAGGCGGGGGGAAGGGCTGAAGCTTTCTTT. It specifies CASSLEAGGRAEAFF.

V gene TRBV4-1 combines with J gene TRBJ1-3; D not certain. V lost 1 base, J lost 4 bases, and 8 bases lay in between. CDR1 is MGHRA, CDR2 YSYEKL, per germline. The CDR3 is made up of 14 amino acids. The DNA for the CDR3 is TGCGCCAGCAGCCAAGCTCGAGGAGGAAACACCATATATTTT. This gives the protein CASSQARGGNTIYF.

The V gene is TRBV11-2, the J gene TRBJ2-7, with D possibly matching TRBD2 (5 bases). The CDR3 contains 12 residues. Germline CDR1 and CDR2: SGHAT and FQNNGV. V was pared by 3 bases and J by 6 bases, with 9 bases between. The CDR3 nucleotides are TGTGCCAGCAGCTTCACTAGAACCGAGCAGTACTTC. This encodes CASSFTRTEQYF.

The chain recombines TRBV27 with TRBJ1-5, with 7 nucleotides matching TRBD1. Trimming at V came to 7 bases and at J to 3 bases, leaving 27 bases not matched to a gene. Germline CDR1 MNHEY, CDR2 SMNVEV (reference sequence). CDR3 length equals 21 residues. The DNA of the CDR3 is TGTGCCAGCAAAACCCAACTGGCCGACAGGGTCGGGGCAGGGTTCAATCAGCCCCAGCATTTT. Amino acid sequence: CASKTQLADRVGAGFNQPQHF.

The rearrangement uses TRBV10-3 and TRBJ2-3, with 11 bases matching TRBD1. Germline-derived CDR1 and CDR2 are ENHRY and SYGVKD. V dropped 0 bases and J dropped 5; count of bases not matched to a gene: 7. The CDR3 spans 17 residues. CDR3 loop: CAISESIGTGGVDTQYF. Written as DNA, the CDR3 is TGTGCCATCAGTGAGTCAATCGGGACAGGGGGAGTAGATACGCAGTATTTT.

V usage is TRBV28 and J usage is TRBJ2-7, with a possible D match to TRBD2 (6 bases). The V and J ends lost 6 bases and 6 bases respectively, with 15 bases between them. Germline V gene data show CDR1 as MDHEN and CDR2 as SYDVKM. CDR3 size: 13 residues. CDR3 nucleotide sequence: TGTGCCAGCAGATTAATCGGGGGAAGCGAGCAGTACTTC. Translated: CASRLIGGSEQYF.

The chain couples TRBV10-3 to TRBJ1-2; D not certain. V shed 7 bases and J shed 2 bases, with 8 bases lying between them. This CDR3 comprises 12 residues. Germline CDR1 is ENHRY and CDR2 is SYGVKD. Written as DNA, the CDR3 is TGTGCCATCAAGGAGGGAAACTATGGCTACACCTTC. Translating gives CAIKEGNYGYTF.

The V and J genes are TRBV7-9 and TRBJ2-1, with 9 bases matching TRBD2. The germline V gene encodes CDR1 SEHNR and CDR2 FQNEAQ (reference sequence). There are 16 residues in the CDR3. J lost 1 base, V lost 10 bases, and 11 bases had no gene match. The CDR3: CATPQRGGGSYNEQFF. DNA for the CDR3: TGTGCCACCCCTCAACGCGGGGGGGGGTCCTACAATGAGCAGTTCTTC.

The chain links TRBV3-1 (or the pseudogene TRBV3-2) to TRBJ2-7, with 7 bases identical to TRBD2. V trimming: 4 bases; J trimming: 7 bases; junction bases outside the gene matches: 10. CDR1 is LGHDT, CDR2 YNNKEL, per germline (reference sequence). This CDR3 region has 14 residues. CDR3 loop: CASSPGTIRKEQYF. Written as DNA, the CDR3 is TGTGCCAGCAGCCCAGGGACTATTCGTAAGGAGCAGTACTTC.

In its sample, this clone was seen once. The chain joins TRBV20-1 to TRBJ2-5, with D tentatively TRBD1 (7 bases). This CDR3 spans 13 amino acids. V lost 3 bases to trimming and J lost 5 bases, with 13 bases between them. The V gene's germline CDR1 is DFQATT and CDR2 SNEGSKA (reference sequence). The CDR3 DNA reads as TGCAGTGCTAGTAGGGCAGGGGGGGAGACCCAGTACTTC. Translation gives CSASRAGGETQYF.

The count of this clone is one. The V and J genes are TRBV7-9 and TRBJ1-5; 7 bases are a match to TRBD1. CDR1 is SEHNR and CDR2 is FQNEAQ in the germline V gene (reference sequence). The CDR3 consists of 16 residues. V dropped 1 base and J dropped 5; count of bases not matched to a gene: 8. The CDR3: CASSLGTGTAYQPQHF. The CDR3, as DNA: TGTGCCAGCAGCTTAGGAACCGGGACAGCTTATCAGCCCCAGCATTTT.

The chain combines TRBV2 with TRBJ2-7; the match to TRBD1 covers 9 bases. CDR1 and CDR2 from the germline V gene are SNHLY and FYNNEI. CDR3 length: 14 amino acids. J gave up 4 bases and V 7 bases, and 8 bases lay outside the gene matches. The CDR3 spells CASIPGQGQYEQYF. Written as DNA, the CDR3 is TGTGCCAGCATCCCAGGACAGGGGCAGTACGAGCAGTACTTC.

This chain links TRBV2 with TRBJ1-1; D uncertain. The CDR3 is 15 residues long. CDR1 and CDR2 from the germline V gene are SNHLY and FYNNEI. Between the trimmed V and J ends, which lost 8 bases and 3 bases, there was a span of 19 bases. This CDR3 is CASGGFVTLDTEAFF. As DNA, the CDR3 is TGTGCCAGCGGAGGGTTTGTAACCTTGGACACTGAAGCTTTCTTT.

This chain connects TRBV5-1 to TRBJ2-5, with 7 bases lining up with TRBD1. CDR3 length: 15 amino acids. Germline V gene data show CDR1 as SGHRS and CDR2 as YFSETQ. Trimming at V came to 0 bases and at J to 3 bases, leaving 5 bases not matched to a gene. CDR3 region: CASSLGQGMEETQYF. CDR3 coding DNA: TGCGCCAGCAGCTTGGGACAGGGCATGGAAGAGACCCAGTACTTC.

The rearrangement uses TRBV3-1 (or the pseudogene TRBV3-2) and TRBJ1-1; D unclear. Trimming left V 0 bases short and J 9 bases short, with 14 bases between. The CDR3 sequence is 14 residues long. Germline CDR1 LGHDT, CDR2 YNNKEL (reference sequence). For the CDR3, the DNA is TGTGCCAGCAGCCAAGAAGAGACCCCGAGGAAAGCTTTCTTT. This translates into CASSQEETPRKAFF.

V gene TRBV5-1 combines with J gene TRBJ2-7; TRBD1 matches at 12 bases. The CDR3 is made up of 17 amino acids. CDR1 is SGHRS, CDR2 YFSETQ, per germline. J was trimmed by 5 bases and V by 0 bases; bases with no gene match: 9. CDR3 sequence: CASSLVGWDRGRHEQYF. In nucleotides, the CDR3 is TGCGCCAGCAGCTTGGTTGGCTGGGACAGGGGGCGCCACGAGCAGTACTTC.

The CDR3: CASTKTGKSPLHF. The CDR3 bases are TGTGCCAGCACCAAAACAGGGAAATCACCCCTCCACTTT. The chain has TRBV7-9 and TRBJ1-6, with TRBD1 as a possible D gene (6 bases). This CDR3 has 13 residues. Per the germline V gene, CDR1 is SEHNR and CDR2 is FQNEAQ (reference sequence). With 7 bases removed from V and 10 bases from J, the gap between germline ends came to 14 bases.

J is TRBJ2-1 and V is TRBV3-1 (or the pseudogene TRBV3-2), with TRBD2 identical over 8 bases. The J segment lost 4 bases and the V segment lost 5 bases, leaving 13 bases of the junction unmatched. CDR1 is LGHDT and CDR2 is YNNKEL in the germline V gene (reference sequence). The CDR3 spans 17 residues. This chain's CDR3 is CASSSGTAGDRYNEQFF. In nucleotides, the CDR3 is TGTGCCAGCAGCTCCGGTACAGCGGGAGACCGTTACAATGAGCAGTTCTTC.

The chain recombines TRBV6-5 with TRBJ1-2; 7 bases match TRBD1. J gave up 5 bases and V 2 bases, and 8 bases lay outside the gene matches. Germline V gene data show CDR1 as MNHEY and CDR2 as SVGAGI. The length of the CDR3 is 15 residues. The DNA for the CDR3 is TGTGCCAGCAGTTACCGAGACAGGGTGGCATATGGCTACACCTTC. Protein product: CASSYRDRVAYGYTF.

This chain connects TRBV7-8 to TRBJ1-6, with a possible D match to TRBD1 (6 bases). V dropped 1 base and J dropped 5 bases, with 6 bases sitting between them. The CDR3 runs to 14 residues. Germline V gene data show CDR1 as SGHVS and CDR2 as FQNEAQ. As DNA, the CDR3 is TGTGCCAGCAGCTTAGGACAGGATAATTCACCCCTCCACTTT. Protein sequence: CASSLGQDNSPLHF.